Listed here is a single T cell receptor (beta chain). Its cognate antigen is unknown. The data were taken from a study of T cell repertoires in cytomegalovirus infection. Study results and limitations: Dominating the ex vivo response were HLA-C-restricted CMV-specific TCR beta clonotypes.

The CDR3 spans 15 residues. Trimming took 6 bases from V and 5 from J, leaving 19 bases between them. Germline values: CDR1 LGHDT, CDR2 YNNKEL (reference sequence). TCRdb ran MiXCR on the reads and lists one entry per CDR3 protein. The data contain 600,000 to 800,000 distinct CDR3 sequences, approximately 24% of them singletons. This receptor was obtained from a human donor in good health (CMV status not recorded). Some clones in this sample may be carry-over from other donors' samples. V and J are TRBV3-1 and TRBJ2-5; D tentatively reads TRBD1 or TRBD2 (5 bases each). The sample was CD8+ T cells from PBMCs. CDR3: CASSPGTHDGETQYF. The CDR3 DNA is TGTGCCAGCAGTCCTGGGACGCACGACGGGGAGACCCAGTACTTC.